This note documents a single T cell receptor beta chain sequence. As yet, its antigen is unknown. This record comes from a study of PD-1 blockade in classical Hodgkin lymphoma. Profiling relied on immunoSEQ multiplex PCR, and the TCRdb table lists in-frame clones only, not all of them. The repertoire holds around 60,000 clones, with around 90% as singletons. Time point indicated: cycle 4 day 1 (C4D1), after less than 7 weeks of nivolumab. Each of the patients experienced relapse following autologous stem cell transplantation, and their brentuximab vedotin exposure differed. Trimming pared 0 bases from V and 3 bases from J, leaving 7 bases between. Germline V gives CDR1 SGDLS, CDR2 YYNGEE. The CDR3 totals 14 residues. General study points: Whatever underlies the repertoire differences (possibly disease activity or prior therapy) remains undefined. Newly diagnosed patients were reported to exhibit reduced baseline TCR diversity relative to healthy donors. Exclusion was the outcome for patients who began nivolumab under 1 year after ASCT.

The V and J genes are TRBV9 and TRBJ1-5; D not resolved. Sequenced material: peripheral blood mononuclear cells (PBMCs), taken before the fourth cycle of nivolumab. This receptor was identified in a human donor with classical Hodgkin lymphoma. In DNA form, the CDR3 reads TGTGCCAGCAGCGTAGGGGCAGACAATCAGCCCCAGCATTTT. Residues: CASSVGADNQPQHF. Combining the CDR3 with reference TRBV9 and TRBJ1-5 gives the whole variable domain DSGVTQTPKHLITATGQRVTLRCSPRSGDLSVYWYQQSLDQGLQFLIQYYNGEERAKGNILERFSAQQFPDLHSELNLSSLELGDSALYFCASSVGADNQPQHFGDGTRLSIL.